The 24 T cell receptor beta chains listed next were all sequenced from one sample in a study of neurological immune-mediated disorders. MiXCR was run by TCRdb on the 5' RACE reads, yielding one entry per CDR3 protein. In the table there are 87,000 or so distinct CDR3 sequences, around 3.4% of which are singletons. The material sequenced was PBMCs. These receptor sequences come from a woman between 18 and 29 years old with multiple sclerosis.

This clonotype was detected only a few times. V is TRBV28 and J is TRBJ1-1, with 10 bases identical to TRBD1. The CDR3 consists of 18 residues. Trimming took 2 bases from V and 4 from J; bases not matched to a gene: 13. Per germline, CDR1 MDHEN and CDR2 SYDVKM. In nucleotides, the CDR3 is TGTGCCAGCAGTTTAGGCGGGACAGGGGTTGGTGTCAGCACTGAAGCTTTCTTT. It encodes CASSLGGTGVGVSTEAFF.

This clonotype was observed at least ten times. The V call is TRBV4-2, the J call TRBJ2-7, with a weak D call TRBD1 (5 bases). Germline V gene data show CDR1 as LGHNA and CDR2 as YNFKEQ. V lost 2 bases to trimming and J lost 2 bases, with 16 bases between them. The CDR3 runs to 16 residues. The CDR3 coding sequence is TGTGCCAGCAGCCAACAGGGCCATTCCTATACCTACGAGCAGTACTTC. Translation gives CASSQQGHSYTYEQYF.

CDR3 nucleotide sequence: TGCGCCAGCAGTGAGGTTGGGCCAGGGGAAAACATTCAGTACTTC. Protein: CASSEVGPGENIQYF. The V and J genes are TRBV10-1 and TRBJ2-4, with D possibly TRBD1 on 6 matching bases. V lost 2 bases and J 5 bases, leaving 13 bases between the germline ends. The CDR3 consists of 15 residues. CDR1 is WNHNN and CDR2 is SYGVQD in the germline V gene (reference sequence).

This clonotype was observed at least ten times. CDR3 DNA: TGTGCCAGCAGTTTAAGGTCAGGGAACACTGAAGCTTTCTTT. It translates to CASSLRSGNTEAFF. This rearrangement joins TRBV27 to TRBJ1-1; D is uncertain. Germline lookup yields CDR1 MNHEY and CDR2 SMNVEV (reference sequence). The CDR3 has 14 amino acids. Trimming cost V 2 bases and J 1 base, with 8 bases left between them.

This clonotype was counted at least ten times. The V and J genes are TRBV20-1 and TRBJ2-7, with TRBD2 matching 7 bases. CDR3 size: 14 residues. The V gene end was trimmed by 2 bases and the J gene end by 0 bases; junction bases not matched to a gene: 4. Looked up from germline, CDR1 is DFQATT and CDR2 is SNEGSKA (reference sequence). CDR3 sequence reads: CSARPGGSSYEQYF. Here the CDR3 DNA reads TGCAGTGCTAGACCGGGGGGTAGCTCCTACGAGCAGTACTTC.

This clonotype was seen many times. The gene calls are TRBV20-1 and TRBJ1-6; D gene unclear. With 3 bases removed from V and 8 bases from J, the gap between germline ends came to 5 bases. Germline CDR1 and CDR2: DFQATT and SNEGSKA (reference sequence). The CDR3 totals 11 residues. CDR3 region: CSASDYSPLHF. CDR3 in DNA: TGCAGTGCTAGTGATTATTCACCCCTCCACTTT.

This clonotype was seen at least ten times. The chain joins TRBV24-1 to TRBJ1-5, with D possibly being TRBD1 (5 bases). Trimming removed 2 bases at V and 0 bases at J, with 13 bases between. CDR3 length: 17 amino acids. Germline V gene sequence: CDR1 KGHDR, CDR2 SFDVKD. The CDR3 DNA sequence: TGTGCCACCAGTGATTCACTCGGACATTATAGCAATCAGCCCCAGCATTTT. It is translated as CATSDSLGHYSNQPQHF.

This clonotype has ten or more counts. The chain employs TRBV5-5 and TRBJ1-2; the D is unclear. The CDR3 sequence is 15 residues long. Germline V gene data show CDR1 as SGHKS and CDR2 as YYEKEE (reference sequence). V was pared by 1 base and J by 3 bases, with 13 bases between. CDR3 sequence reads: CASSLFRTQDYGYTF. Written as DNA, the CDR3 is TGTGCCAGCAGCTTGTTTCGGACCCAGGACTATGGCTACACCTTC.

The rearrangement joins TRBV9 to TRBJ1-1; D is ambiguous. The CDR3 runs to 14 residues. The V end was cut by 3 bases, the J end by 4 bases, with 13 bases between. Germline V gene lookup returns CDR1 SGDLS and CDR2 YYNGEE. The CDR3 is CASSGGKGATEAFF. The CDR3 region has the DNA TGTGCCAGCAGCGGGGGAAAGGGCGCCACTGAAGCTTTCTTT.

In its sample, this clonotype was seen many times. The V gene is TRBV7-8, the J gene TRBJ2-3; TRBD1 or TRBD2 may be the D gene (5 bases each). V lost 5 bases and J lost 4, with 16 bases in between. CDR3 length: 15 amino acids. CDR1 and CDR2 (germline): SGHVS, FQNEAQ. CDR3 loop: CASSPTRVGADTQYF. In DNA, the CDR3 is TGTGCCAGCAGCCCTACCCGAGTGGGGGCAGATACGCAGTATTTT.

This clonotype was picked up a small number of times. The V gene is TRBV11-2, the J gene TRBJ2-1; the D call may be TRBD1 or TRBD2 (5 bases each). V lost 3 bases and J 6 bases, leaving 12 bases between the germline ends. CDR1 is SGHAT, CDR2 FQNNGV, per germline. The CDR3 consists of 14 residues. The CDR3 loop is CASSFPGPINEQFF. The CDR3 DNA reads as TGTGCCAGCAGCTTTCCGGGACCCATCAATGAGCAGTTCTTC. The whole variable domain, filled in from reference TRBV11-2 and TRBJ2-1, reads EAGVAQSPRYKIIEKRQSVAFWCNPISGHATLYWYQQILGQGPKLLIQFQNNGVVDDSQLPKDRFSAERLKGVDSTLKIQPAKLEDSAVYLCASSFPGPINEQFFGPGTRLTVL.

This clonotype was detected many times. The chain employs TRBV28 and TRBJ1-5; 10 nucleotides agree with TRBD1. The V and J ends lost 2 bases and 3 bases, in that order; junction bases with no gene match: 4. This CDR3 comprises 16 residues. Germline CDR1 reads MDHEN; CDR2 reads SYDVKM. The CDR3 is CASSLRTGGLNQPQHF. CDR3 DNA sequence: TGTGCCAGCAGTTTAAGGACAGGGGGTCTCAATCAGCCCCAGCATTTT.

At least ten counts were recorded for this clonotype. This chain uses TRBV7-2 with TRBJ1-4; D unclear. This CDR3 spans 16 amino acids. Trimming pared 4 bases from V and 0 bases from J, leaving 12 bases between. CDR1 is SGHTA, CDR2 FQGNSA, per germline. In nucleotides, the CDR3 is TGTGCCAGCAGCTCCCGCACAAGCGCAACTAATGAAAAACTGTTTTTT. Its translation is CASSSRTSATNEKLFF.

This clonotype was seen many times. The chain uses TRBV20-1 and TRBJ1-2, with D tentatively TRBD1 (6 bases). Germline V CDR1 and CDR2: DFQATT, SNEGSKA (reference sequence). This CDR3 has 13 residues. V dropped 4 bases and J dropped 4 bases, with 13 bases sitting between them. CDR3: CSAKMGQTYGYTF. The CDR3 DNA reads TGCAGTGCTAAAATGGGACAAACCTATGGCTACACCTTC.

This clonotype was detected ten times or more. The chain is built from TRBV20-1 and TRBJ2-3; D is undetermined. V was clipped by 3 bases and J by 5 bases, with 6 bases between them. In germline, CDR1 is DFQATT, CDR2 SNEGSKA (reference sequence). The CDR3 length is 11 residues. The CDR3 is CSASIRDTQYF. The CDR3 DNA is TGCAGTGCTAGTATACGAGATACGCAGTATTTT.

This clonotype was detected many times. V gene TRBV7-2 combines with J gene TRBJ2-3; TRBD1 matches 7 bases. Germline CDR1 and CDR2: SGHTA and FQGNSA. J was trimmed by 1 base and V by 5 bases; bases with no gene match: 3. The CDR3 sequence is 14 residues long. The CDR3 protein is CASSVGTGTDTQYF. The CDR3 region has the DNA TGTGCCAGCAGCGTAGGGACAGGCACAGATACGCAGTATTTT. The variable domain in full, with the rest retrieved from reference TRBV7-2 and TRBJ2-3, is GAGVSQSPSNKVTEKGKDVELRCDPISGHTALYWYRQSLGQGLEFLIYFQGNSAPDKSGLPSDRFSAERTGGSVSTLTIQRTQQEDSAVYLCASSVGTGTDTQYFGPGTRLTVL.

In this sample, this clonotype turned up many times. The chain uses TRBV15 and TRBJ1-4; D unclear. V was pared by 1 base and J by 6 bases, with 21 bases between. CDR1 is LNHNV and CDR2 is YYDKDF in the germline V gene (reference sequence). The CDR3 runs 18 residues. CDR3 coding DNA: TGTGCCACCAGCAGAGGATCCCCTGGGGTCAACCAGGATGAAAAACTGTTTTTT. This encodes CATSRGSPGVNQDEKLFF.

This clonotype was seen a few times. DNA for the CDR3: TGTGCCAGCAGTCCCACAGGGAGCTCCTACAATGAGCAGTTCTTC. Encoded protein: CASSPTGSSYNEQFF. The chain couples TRBV6-2 or TRBV6-3 to TRBJ2-1; TRBD1 might be the D (6 bases). V was trimmed by 5 bases and J by 0 bases, leaving 11 bases between them. The CDR3 runs to 15 residues. CDR1 and CDR2 (germline): MNHEY, SVGEGT.

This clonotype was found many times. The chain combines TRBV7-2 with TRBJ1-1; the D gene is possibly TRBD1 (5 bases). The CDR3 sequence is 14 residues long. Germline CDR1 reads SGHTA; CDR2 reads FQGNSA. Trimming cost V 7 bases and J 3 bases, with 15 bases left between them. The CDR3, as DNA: TGTGCCAGCACCCTGGGGTGGGGGGACACTGAAGCTTTCTTT. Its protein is CASTLGWGDTEAFF.

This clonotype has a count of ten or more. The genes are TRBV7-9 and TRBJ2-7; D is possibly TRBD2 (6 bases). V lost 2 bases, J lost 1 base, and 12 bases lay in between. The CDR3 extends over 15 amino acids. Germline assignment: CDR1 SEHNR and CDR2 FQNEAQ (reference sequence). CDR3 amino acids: CASSLSGGGSYEQYF. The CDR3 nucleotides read TGTGCCAGCAGCTTATCCGGGGGTGGGTCCTACGAGCAGTACTTC. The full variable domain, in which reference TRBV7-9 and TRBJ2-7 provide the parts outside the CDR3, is DTGVSQNPRHKITKRGQNVTFRCDPISEHNRLYWYRQTLGQGPEFLTYFQNEAQLEKSRLLSDRFSAERPKGSFSTLEIQRTEQGDSAMYLCASSLSGGGSYEQYFGPGTRLTVT.

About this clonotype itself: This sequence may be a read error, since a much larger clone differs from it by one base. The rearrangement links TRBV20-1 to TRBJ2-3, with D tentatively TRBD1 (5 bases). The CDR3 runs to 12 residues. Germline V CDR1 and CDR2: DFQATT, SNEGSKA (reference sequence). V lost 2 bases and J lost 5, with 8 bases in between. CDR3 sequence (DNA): TGCAGTGCTAGACAGGGCATAGATACGCAGTATTTT. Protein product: CSARQGIDTQYF.

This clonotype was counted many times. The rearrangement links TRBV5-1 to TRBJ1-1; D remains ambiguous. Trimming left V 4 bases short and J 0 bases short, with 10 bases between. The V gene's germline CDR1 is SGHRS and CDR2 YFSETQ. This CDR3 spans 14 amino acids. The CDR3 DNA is TGCGCCAGCAGCATGGACGGCATGAACACTGAAGCTTTCTTT. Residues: CASSMDGMNTEAFF.

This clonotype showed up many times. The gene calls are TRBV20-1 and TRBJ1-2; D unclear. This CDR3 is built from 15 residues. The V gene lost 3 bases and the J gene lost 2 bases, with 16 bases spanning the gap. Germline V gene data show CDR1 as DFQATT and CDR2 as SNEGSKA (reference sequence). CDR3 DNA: TGCAGTGCTAGCCTGGCTAGCGAGGGAAACTATGGCTACACCTTC. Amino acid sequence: CSASLASEGNYGYTF.

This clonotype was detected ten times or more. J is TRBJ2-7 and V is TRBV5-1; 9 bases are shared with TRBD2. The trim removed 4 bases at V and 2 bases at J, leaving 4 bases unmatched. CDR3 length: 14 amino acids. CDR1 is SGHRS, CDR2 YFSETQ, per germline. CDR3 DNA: TGCGCCAGCAGCGTTAGCGGGGGAGCCTACGAGCAGTACTTC. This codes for CASSVSGGAYEQYF.